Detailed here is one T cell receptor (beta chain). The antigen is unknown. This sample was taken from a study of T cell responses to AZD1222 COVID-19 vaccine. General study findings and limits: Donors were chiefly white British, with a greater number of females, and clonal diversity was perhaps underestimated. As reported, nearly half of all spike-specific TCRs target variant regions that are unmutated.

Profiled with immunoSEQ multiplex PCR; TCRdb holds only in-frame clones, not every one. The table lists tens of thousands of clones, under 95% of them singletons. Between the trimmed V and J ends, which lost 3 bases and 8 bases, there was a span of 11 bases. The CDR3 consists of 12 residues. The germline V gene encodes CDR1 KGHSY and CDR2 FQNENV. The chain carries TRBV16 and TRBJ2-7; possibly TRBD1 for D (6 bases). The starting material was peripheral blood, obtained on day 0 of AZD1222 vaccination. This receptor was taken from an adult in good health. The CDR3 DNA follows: TGTGCCAGCAGCCATCCGGACAGTCAGCAGTACTTC. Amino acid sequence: CASSHPDSQQYF. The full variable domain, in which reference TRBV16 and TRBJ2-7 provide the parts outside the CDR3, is GEEVAQTPKHLVRGEGQKAKLYCAPIKGHSYVFWYQQVLKNEFKFLISFQNENVFDETGMPKERFSAKCLPNSPCSLEIQATKLEDSAVYFCASSHPDSQQYFGPGTRLTVT.